The next 29 T cell receptor beta chains were all read from a single sample in a study of blood T cell repertoires in COVID-19. The repertoire was sequenced with immunoSEQ multiplex PCR; TCRdb's copy has only in-frame clones and lacks some. Of roughly 400,000 clones in the sample, roughly 86% were seen once. The sample consisted of PBMCs or T cells enriched from blood (not recorded which). These receptors were taken from a woman aged 40 to 55 with acute COVID-19.

This clone was recorded only once. This sequence joins TRBV7-8 and TRBJ1-5; D might be TRBD1 (6 bases). The CDR3 length is 15 residues. In germline, CDR1 is SGHVS, CDR2 FQNEAQ. The V end was cut by 2 bases, the J end by 5 bases, with 13 bases between. Here the CDR3 reads CASSLRQGSDQPQHF. The DNA for the CDR3 is TGTGCCAGCAGCTTACGTCAGGGGTCCGATCAGCCCCAGCATTTT.

DNA for the CDR3: TGTGCCAGCAGAAGGGAGGTGTCAGATAACACTGAAGCTTTCTTT. It codes for CASRREVSDNTEAFF. This sequence joins TRBV5-5 and TRBJ1-1, with unresolved D. V was clipped by 5 bases and J by 2 bases, with 16 bases between them. CDR1 SGHKS and CDR2 YYEKEE come from the germline V gene (reference sequence). CDR3 length: 15 residues.

The V and J genes are TRBV27 and TRBJ1-6, with 8 bases identical to TRBD1. CDR3 length: 17 residues. The germline CDR1 and CDR2 sequences are MNHEY and SMNVEV (reference sequence). V was clipped by 5 bases and J by 0 bases; unmatched bases: 6. CDR3 amino acids: CASSRDRRSSYNSPLHF. The CDR3 DNA is TGTGCCAGCAGTCGGGACAGGAGGAGCTCCTATAATTCACCCCTCCACTTT.

The CDR3 DNA reads TGTGCCAGCAGCCAAGGACAGGGATACAATGAGCAGTTCTTC. Amino acid sequence: CASSQGQGYNEQFF. The chain uses TRBV14 and TRBJ2-1, with 7 bases lining up with TRBD1. CDR3 size: 14 residues. The germline V gene has CDR1 SGHDN and CDR2 FVKESK. Germline trimming cut 1 base from V and 4 bases from J; bases unmatched to any gene: 1.

CDR3 residues: CASSSGQFPGELFF. In nucleotides, the CDR3 is TGCGCCAGCAGCTCCGGACAGTTCCCCGGGGAGCTGTTTTTT. The chain has TRBV5-1 and TRBJ2-2, with D possibly being TRBD1 (6 bases). The CDR3 totals 14 residues. CDR1 and CDR2 (germline): SGHRS, YFSETQ. Trimming removed 3 bases at V and 6 bases at J, with 12 bases between.

The rearrangement joins TRBV9 to TRBJ2-5; 10 nucleotides line up with TRBD2. J lost 2 bases, V lost 1 base, and 5 bases had no gene match. Germline V lookup: CDR1 SGDLS, CDR2 YYNGEE. CDR3 length: 16 amino acids. Written as DNA, the CDR3 is TGTGCCAGCAGCGTAAGGACTAGCGGCCTACAAGAGACCCAGTACTTC. Protein sequence: CASSVRTSGLQETQYF.

The chain couples TRBV19 to TRBJ1-2, with 8 bases aligning to TRBD1. The CDR3 runs to 13 residues. The germline V gene encodes CDR1 LNHDA and CDR2 SQIVND (reference sequence). With 6 bases clipped from V and 8 bases from J, the junction kept 8 bases outside the gene matches. Here the CDR3 reads CASRRQGPGGYTF. CDR3 bases: TGTGCCAGTAGAAGACAGGGGCCGGGCGGCTACACCTTC.

The J gene is TRBJ1-5, the V gene TRBV30; D uncertain. The CDR3 contains 13 residues. Germline V gene lookup returns CDR1 GTSNPN and CDR2 SVGIG (reference sequence). Trimming removed 3 bases from V and 5 bases from J, with 11 bases in between. In nucleotides, the CDR3 is TGTGCCTGGAGAGAGAGGATCGATCAGCCCCAGCATTTT. This gives the protein CAWRERIDQPQHF.

The chain combines TRBV20-1 with TRBJ1-1, with D perhaps TRBD1 (6 bases). The CDR3 contains 13 residues. Deletions cut 3 bases from V and 5 bases from J, with 13 bases between. The germline V gene encodes CDR1 DFQATT and CDR2 SNEGSKA (reference sequence). CDR3 amino acids: CSASIYRETEAFF. CDR3 sequence (DNA): TGCAGTGCTAGTATTTACAGGGAGACTGAAGCTTTCTTT.

The V and J genes are TRBV7-8 and TRBJ2-7; weak D call: TRBD2 (5 bases). CDR1 SGHVS and CDR2 FQNEAQ come from the germline V gene. The V gene lost 3 bases and the J gene lost 0 bases, with 18 bases spanning the gap. CDR3 length: 17 residues. The CDR3 sequence: CASSFHVPASSSYEQYF. The CDR3 DNA is TGTGCCAGCAGCTTTCACGTTCCCGCTAGCAGCTCCTACGAGCAGTACTTC. Combining the CDR3 with reference TRBV7-8 and TRBJ2-7 gives the whole variable domain GAGVSQSPRYKVAKRGQDVALRCDPISGHVSLFWYQQALGQGPEFLTYFQNEAQLDKSGLPSDRFFAERPEGSVSTLKIQRTQQEDSAVYLCASSFHVPASSSYEQYFGPGTRLTVT.

The V call is TRBV27, the J call TRBJ1-6, with 9 bases fitting TRBD1. Losses at the gene ends were 6 bases for V and 1 base for J; bases not matched to a gene: 7. Germline-derived CDR1 and CDR2 are MNHEY and SMNVEV (reference sequence). This CDR3 is 17 amino acids long. In DNA form, the CDR3 reads TGTGCCAGCAGACCCTCGACAGGGGGTTCCTATAATTCACCCCTCCACTTT. Its translation: CASRPSTGGSYNSPLHF.

Only one count was recorded for this clone. The rearrangement joins TRBV19 to TRBJ1-1; tentative D call: TRBD1 (6 bases). This CDR3 contains 13 residues. Germline V gives CDR1 LNHDA, CDR2 SQIVND (reference sequence). V was pared by 9 bases and J by 4 bases, with 15 bases between. Written as DNA, the CDR3 is TGTGCCAGCCGGACAGTGGGGTTCACTGAAGCTTTCTTT. Its protein product is CASRTVGFTEAFF.

This rearrangement joins TRBV5-1 to TRBJ1-2, with D possibly TRBD1 on 6 matching bases. The CDR3 sequence is 15 residues long. The V end lost 4 bases, the J end lost 4 bases, and 17 bases lay between the germline ends. Germline V gene lookup returns CDR1 SGHRS and CDR2 YFSETQ. CDR3 DNA sequence: TGCGCCAGCAGCGCGGTGAGTGGACAGTCCTATGGCTACACCTTC. Translating gives CASSAVSGQSYGYTF.

V usage is TRBV2 and J usage is TRBJ1-1, with D tentatively TRBD1 (6 bases). V dropped 6 bases and J dropped 4 bases, with 12 bases sitting between them. CDR1 is SNHLY and CDR2 is FYNNEI in the germline V gene. The CDR3 is 13 residues long. The CDR3 spells CASSRDMSTEAFF. Here the CDR3 DNA reads TGTGCCAGCAGCCGGGACATGAGCACTGAAGCTTTCTTT.

The gene calls are TRBV4-2 and TRBJ2-2, with 8 bases aligning to TRBD2. The germline CDR1 and CDR2 sequences are LGHNA and YNFKEQ. The CDR3 loop spans 15 amino acids. V lost 4 bases to trimming and J lost 4 bases; unmatched junction nucleotides: 5. The chain's CDR3 is CASSPRGGRTGELFF. The CDR3, as DNA: TGTGCCAGCAGCCCACGCGGGGGGCGCACCGGGGAGCTGTTTTTT.

The chain employs TRBV3-1 (or the pseudogene TRBV3-2) and TRBJ2-3; D not certain. The CDR3 runs to 14 residues. Germline V CDR1 and CDR2: LGHDT, YNNKEL (reference sequence). Trimming took off 4 bases at V and 4 bases at J, with 12 bases between the two ends. The CDR3 DNA follows: TGTGCCAGCAGCCGCGATCTTCTAGCAGATACGCAGTATTTT. Translated: CASSRDLLADTQYF.

The gene calls are TRBV6-5 and TRBJ1-2; D call uncertain. From germline, CDR1 is MNHEY and CDR2 SVGAGI. The CDR3 is made up of 11 amino acids. Trimming cost V 9 bases and J 10 bases, with 15 bases left between them. CDR3 loop: CASLRRGNYTF. The CDR3 bases are TGTGCCAGTTTACGACGCGGGAACTACACCTTC.

This sequence joins TRBV30 and TRBJ1-2, with 7 bases fitting TRBD1. The CDR3 has 14 residues. The V and J ends lost 7 bases and 6 bases, in that order; junction bases with no gene match: 14. The V gene's germline CDR1 is GTSNPN and CDR2 SVGIG (reference sequence). CDR3 region: CASTDRAPFDGYTF. The CDR3 DNA reads TGTGCCTCTACAGACAGGGCTCCCTTCGATGGCTACACCTTC. Filled out from reference TRBV30 and TRBJ1-2, the complete variable domain reads SQTIHQWPATLVQPVGSPLSLECTVEGTSNPNLYWYRQAAGRGLQLLFYSVGIGQISSEVPQNLSASRPQDRQFILSSKKLLLSDSGFYLCASTDRAPFDGYTFGSGTRLTVV.

This clone has a single count. This CDR3 is also generated by other DNA sequences in the sample. J is TRBJ1-2 and V is TRBV18; 9 bases fit TRBD1. Trimming at V came to 0 bases and at J to 5 bases, leaving 4 bases not matched to a gene. CDR1 and CDR2 (germline): KGHSH, LQKENI. The CDR3 is 15 amino acids. The CDR3 nucleotides read TGTGCCAGCTCACCACCAGGGGACAGGGTTTATGGCTACACCTTC. This codes for CASSPPGDRVYGYTF.

This chain links TRBV5-4 with TRBJ2-5, with 9 nucleotides matching TRBD2. The CDR3 length is 14 residues. Germline-derived CDR1 and CDR2 are SGHNT and YYREEE (reference sequence). Trimming removed 4 bases from V and 5 bases from J; junction bases left unmatched: 6. As DNA, the CDR3 is TGTGCCAGCAGCCCGGGACTAGCCGCCGAGACCCAGTACTTC. Its translation: CASSPGLAAETQYF.

As for this clone: One junction end does not reproduce the germline sequence, and a read error may be involved. The chain couples TRBV2 to TRBJ1-1; weak D call: TRBD1 (6 bases). In germline, CDR1 is SNHLY, CDR2 FYNNEI. The CDR3 is made up of 11 amino acids. CDR3 residues: CASSESPWTAF. The CDR3 DNA follows: TGTGCCAGCAGTGAATCCCCCTGGACAGCATTT.

V and J are TRBV4-1 and TRBJ2-2; 11 bases agree with TRBD2. CDR1 is MGHRA, CDR2 YSYEKL, per germline. The CDR3 has 16 residues. V lost 4 bases and J lost 2; bases outside the gene matches: 3. The CDR3 DNA reads TGCGCCAGCAGCCTAGCGGGGGGGCCAAACACCGGGGAGCTGTTTTTT. Translating gives CASSLAGGPNTGELFF.

The chain joins TRBV4-1 to TRBJ2-5; tentatively, D is TRBD2 (6 bases). CDR1 and CDR2 (germline): MGHRA, YSYEKL. V dropped 1 base and J dropped 4 bases, with 16 bases sitting between them. The CDR3 sequence is 16 residues long. CDR3 DNA: TGCGCCAGCAGCCAAGTAGCTGTAGCGGTGGGAGAGACCCAGTACTTC. Translation: CASSQVAVAVGETQYF.

The chain links TRBV30 to TRBJ2-2; 8 bases line up with TRBD1. CDR1 is GTSNPN and CDR2 is SVGIG in the germline V gene (reference sequence). The CDR3 totals 12 residues. V shed 5 bases, J shed 7 bases, and the junction held 3 bases outside the gene matches. The CDR3 loop is CAWGTGVGELFF. CDR3 DNA sequence: TGTGCCTGGGGGACAGGAGTCGGGGAGCTGTTTTTT. The full variable domain, with the rest looked up from reference TRBV30 and TRBJ2-2, is SQTIHQWPATLVQPVGSPLSLECTVEGTSNPNLYWYRQAAGRGLQLLFYSVGIGQISSEVPQNLSASRPQDRQFILSSKKLLLSDSGFYLCAWGTGVGELFFGEGSRLTVL.

The V gene is TRBV2, the J gene TRBJ1-2; 9 bases map to TRBD1. Germline CDR1 SNHLY, CDR2 FYNNEI. The CDR3 length is 15 residues. V shed 4 bases, J shed 7 bases, and the junction held 10 bases outside the gene matches. The DNA of the CDR3 is TGTGCCAGCAGTGCGGGACAGGGAAGAAGGGCTGGCTACACCTTC. It is translated as CASSAGQGRRAGYTF.

This chain connects TRBV2 to TRBJ1-2; 9 bases are shared with TRBD1. In germline, CDR1 is SNHLY, CDR2 FYNNEI. CDR3 size: 16 residues. V shed 4 bases and J 4 bases; nucleotides not matched to a gene: 10. The CDR3 DNA reads as TGTGCCAGCAGTGGCTGGGACAGGGAGAAACTCTATGGCTACACCTTC. Its protein product is CASSGWDREKLYGYTF.

The V call is TRBV27, the J call TRBJ2-2; the D is unclear. Deletions cut 2 bases from V and 5 bases from J, with 18 bases between. Looked up from germline, CDR1 is MNHEY and CDR2 is SMNVEV (reference sequence). This CDR3 spans 17 amino acids. The CDR3 protein is CASSLGPPPLETGELFF. CDR3 coding DNA: TGTGCCAGCAGTTTAGGCCCTCCGCCCCTAGAGACCGGGGAGCTGTTTTTT.

The gene calls are TRBV5-1 and TRBJ2-7; 8 nucleotides align to TRBD1. The V and J ends lost 2 bases and 3 bases, in that order; junction bases with no gene match: 4. The CDR3 consists of 14 residues. Per germline, CDR1 SGHRS and CDR2 YFSETQ. CDR3 in amino acids: CASSLTGQGYEQYF. For the CDR3, the DNA is TGCGCCAGCAGCTTAACAGGACAGGGCTACGAGCAGTACTTC. Supplemented by reference TRBV5-1 and TRBJ2-7, the full variable domain reads KAGVTQTPRYLIKTRGQQVTLSCSPISGHRSVSWYQQTPGQGLQFLFEYFSETQRNKGNFPGRFSGRQFSNSRSEMNVSTLELGDSALYLCASSLTGQGYEQYFGPGTRLTVT.

V gene TRBV3-1 (or the pseudogene TRBV3-2) combines with J gene TRBJ1-2; a possible D gene is TRBD1 (5 bases). Germline loops: CDR1 LGHDT, CDR2 YNNKEL (reference sequence). V was shortened by 0 bases and J by 6 bases, with 14 bases between the two germline ends. The CDR3 is 15 residues long. CDR3 nucleotide sequence: TGTGCCAGCAGCCAAGAGGCCAGGCGGGGGAATGGCTACACCTTC. Translated, it gives CASSQEARRGNGYTF.